This T cell receptor (beta chain) emerged from a study of cytomegalovirus exposure and HLA in healthy donors (dated by TCRdb to about 2017). At the level of the whole study: An earlier analysis of some 620 of the donors reported about 280 Gb of sequence data and around 120 million unique TCR beta sequences obtained from 180 million or so T cells. An early release that covered roughly 600 HLA-typed donors contained about 300 gigabases of sequencing data and 80 million or so unique TCR sequences. The genetic ancestry cluster associated with self-reported Caucasian donors included about four fifths of the 398 genotyped donors. The study aimed to test whether signatures of past pathogen exposure could be identified by cataloging public T cell receptors. The study profiled the T cell repertoires of hundreds of subjects by immunosequencing and related them to cytomegalovirus serostatus. A separate validation cohort of approximately 120 different subjects was used in addition to the approximately 610-subject first cohort. To predict cytomegalovirus infection status, the study combined high-throughput TCR immunosequencing, statistical association of individual TCRs with disease status, and machine learning. A later analysis re-analyzed previously published TCR beta repertoires from roughly 690 donors and added high-resolution HLA genotyping to study TCR occurrence patterns. In the later analysis, no new phenotypic data were used to find candidate immune exposures; instead, reliance was placed on TCR beta sequences and their occurrence across donors. An earlier analysis of fewer than 750 of the donors used high-throughput TCR beta sequencing to judge whether each TCR beta V gene segment behaved as functional or pseudogenic. Donor age, sex, ethnicity and CMV serostatus were collected together with the repertoire data. In a later genetic analysis, genome-wide SNP genotypes for about three fifths of the 666 donors were used, and that subset was treated as a discovery cohort. All discovery cohort repertoires had been generated on a single sequencing platform. Both class I and class II loci were covered by HLA typing, at four-digit resolution. The number of typed donors differed by locus: about 629-640 for A, B, C, DRB1 and DQB1; approximately 540 for DQA1; some 590 for DPA1; and some 450 for DPB1. Because of strong linkage in the cohort, roughly five DR-DQ haplotypes were treated as single units for association and clustering. Across 398 genotyped donors of the cohort, an average of about 240,000 unique TCR beta nucleotide sequences per donor were sequenced, and approximately 19% of those sequences were non-productive.

CDR1 and CDR2 are read off the germline V gene as SGHTA and FQGTGA. V has 0 bases trimmed and J has 0 bases trimmed; junction bases matching no gene number 5. The cysteine opens and the phenylalanine closes a CDR3 of 18 amino acids. The CDR3 DNA has 54 bases and is translated from base 1. The cohort consisted of some 730 healthy bone marrow donors. Cohort members were all nominally healthy when sampled, although unrecorded immune exposures were likely present. The donor tested CMV seropositive and was one of the 289 seropositive cohort members. Every donor gave a peripheral blood sample, and the peripheral blood mononuclear cells from that sample were used for TCR beta sequencing. Genomic DNA was extracted from the blood cell samples with the Qiagen DNeasy Blood Extraction Kit. Study-wide conclusions, independent of this receptor: Correlated functional status among segregating V segments might reflect linkage disequilibrium, but an unknown experimental factor could not be ruled out. In an earlier analysis of approximately 600 of the donors, most TCR beta V segments were observed in productive rearrangements about 87% or about 30% of the time, broadly matching IMGT annotations. The earlier analysis of almost 600 of the donors excluded roughly 17 rarely observed V segments, including chromosome 9 orphons, because counts were too low. A group of highly shared sequence variants was considered likely to be a technical artifact of the sequencing pipeline. For the cohort, immune exposure information was limited to CMV serostatus. It was suggested by the authors that the approach could potentially be generalized to other disease states and immunological phenotypes. V-gene and J-gene trimming of TCR beta chains was associated with a missense DCLRE1C variant in a later genetic analysis, and the association was replicated in an independent cohort. In the study, 164 TCR beta chains were listed as associated with cytomegalovirus. Roughly uniform sequencing depth across donors was assumed in presence/absence analyses, although this assumption may not hold. Across donors, most TCR sequences were observed very rarely, whereas some public TCRs were present in many individuals. Compared with equally common non-associated chains, HLA-associated TCR beta chains in a later analysis were more clonally expanded and had lower generation probabilities. The classifier was reported to diagnose cytomegalovirus status with high specificity and sensitivity in both the original and validation cohorts. A later genetic analysis reported fewer N-insertions in productive TCRs among donors in an Asian-associated ancestry cluster than the approximately 700-donor mean. Because some donors lacked HLA typing at each locus, the association tests relied only on the typed subset. According to a later analysis, parvovirus B19, influenza, CMV and Epstein-Barr virus appeared linked to several top co-occurrence clusters. In vitro tests confirmed that a few of the cytomegalovirus-associated TCR beta chains recognize cytomegalovirus antigens. In this cohort, only TCR beta chains were sequenced, and detectable features were limited by the absence of alpha or paired-chain data. In a later analysis, about 17,000 TCR beta sequences were associated with specific HLA alleles at a false discovery rate of 0.05. In a later analysis, most CMV-associated TCR beta chains were found to appear HLA-restricted, with HLA associations seemingly driven largely by CMV exposure. Assigning TCR associations to individual alleles was difficult when HLA alleles, especially DR and DQ, strongly co-occurred. Some IMGT-functional V segments, including TRBV6-2 and TRBV6-3, could not be told apart with the 87-base-pair reads, so those segments were excluded. In a later analysis, the rate of TCR association differed among HLA loci, with DRB1 alleles having the most associated TCRs and HLA-C alleles having the fewest. A further reported finding was that TCR beta sequences accurately predicted the HLA-A and HLA-B alleles for most subjects in the first cohort.

With regard to this clone: Its antigen target is currently unknown. No much larger clonotype is one base removed from it; base qualities were not supplied.

The method behind the library was the immunoSEQ multiplex PCR assay. A mixture of 60 forward primers for TCR Vbeta segments and 13 reverse primers for TCR Jbeta segments was used in the multiplex PCR. The CDR3 region of rearranged TCR beta genes was amplified from genomic DNA by a multiplex PCR assay. The amplified TCR beta libraries were sequenced on the Illumina HiSeq System as 87-base-pair reads. Concerning the study's data processing: Across the roughly 700 repertoires, a later analysis counted tens of millions of unique TCR beta chains, 9.5 million to 13 million of which were shared by at least two donors. Raw reads were error-corrected and collapsed into unique sequences by a nearest-neighbor algorithm in which closely related sequences were merged to remove PCR and sequencing errors. Alignment of CDR3 sequences to IMGT reference sequences was used to assign V, D and J gene segments. Each retained sequence needed at least a six-nucleotide match to both a V gene segment and a J gene segment. A rearrangement was called productive if the CDR3 had no stop codons and remained in frame with V and J, and every other rearrangement was called non-productive. CDR3 was defined by IMGT convention, running from the second conserved V-encoded cysteine to the conserved J-encoded phenylalanine. The earlier analysis of about 640 of the donors excluded any sequence lacking an unambiguous match to a single V gene segment. In an earlier analysis of 587 of the donors, V segments were called functional above 56.7% productive rearrangements and were called segregating when the between-donor standard deviation exceeded 5%. A statistical classification framework was developed to diagnose cytomegalovirus status using the catalog of TCR beta chain sequences. In a later analysis, V and J genes were assigned by comparing TCR nucleotide sequences against IMGT/GENE-DB human TR gene sequences. The TCRdist pipeline was used in a later analysis to assign CDR3 sequences and most-parsimonious VDJ recombination scenarios. In a later analysis, each TCR beta chain was defined by its CDR3 amino acid sequence together with its V-gene family, and reads without a unique V-gene family were excluded. As a way to deal with suspected cross-contamination and a sequencing artifact, a later analysis dropped over 550 nucleotide sequences that were highly shared and had low generation probability. In a later analysis, a clonal expansion index was calculated for each public chain from normalized within-repertoire ranks of inferred template counts. Generation probabilities in a later analysis came from a VDJ recombination model fitted to out-of-frame rearrangements, and those results were checked against IGoR. Hypergeometric tests were used in a later analysis to score TCR-TCR, TCR-HLA and TCR-CMV co-occurrence, with a repertoire-size bias correction applied to the TCR pairs. In a later analysis, false discovery rates were estimated by permuting HLA or CMV assignments 20 times. A later analysis grouped co-occurring TCRs with DBSCAN, adding TCRdist sequence similarity when clustering within HLA-allele-positive subsets. For co-occurrence clustering, repertoires with fewer than 30,000 or more than 120,000 public chains were excluded, along with four or five repertoires with anomalous nucleotide sharing. TCRdb took this table from immuneACCESS and kept in-frame rearrangements with V and J called. Such tables lack part of the clones; where checked against another copy, unresolved V genes explain under half of the gap, and the rest is unexplained. The V and J calls and the clone size are those of that table, but D and trimming were determined from the DNA. This sample lists under 200,000 clones; around 79% were detected once. The top ten constitute 7% to 8.5% of the sample.

The sequencing sample was made of PBMCs. This sequence was found in a male donor in good health and CMV-seropositive. The V gene is TRBV7-3 and the J gene is TRBJ2-3; TRBD2 aligns with 11 central bases. The nucleotide sequence is given as TGTGCCAGCAGCTTAACTCTGACTAGCGGGACCAGCACAGATACGCAGTATTTT. The translation is CASSLTLTSGTSTDTQYF.